One sample yielded the 28 T cell receptor beta chains listed below, sequenced in a study of T cell changes during pregnancy in multiple sclerosis. Some clones are missing from TCRdb's copy, which holds only in-frame ones; the method was immunoSEQ multiplex PCR. The top ten clones hold 3% of a sample with about 65,000 clones, around 94% of them seen once. The sample consisted of CD8+ T cells from peripheral blood mononuclear cells, taken in the third trimester of pregnancy. These TCRs come from a female donor in good health, enrolled as a control in a pregnancy study.

The chain combines TRBV27 with TRBJ2-3, with 8 bases that match TRBD1. V trimming: 2 bases; J trimming: 3 bases; junction bases outside the gene matches: 4. The CDR3 spans 15 residues. The germline V gene has CDR1 MNHEY and CDR2 SMNVEV (reference sequence). CDR3 sequence (DNA): TGTGCCAGCAGTTTAGGGCAGGGGGCAACAGATACGCAGTATTTT. This gives the protein CASSLGQGATDTQYF.

The chain joins TRBV4-3 to TRBJ2-2, with D possibly matching TRBD2 (7 bases). CDR3 size: 16 residues. Trimming took off 1 base at V and 7 bases at J, with 16 bases between the two ends. The germline V gene encodes CDR1 LGHNA and CDR2 YSLEER. DNA of the CDR3: TGCGCCAGCAGCCAAGGGGGAGGGGGGGCCGGCGGGGAGCTGTTTTTT. Translated, it gives CASSQGGGGAGGELFF.

The rearrangement uses TRBV6-1 and TRBJ2-7; no definite D call. CDR3 length: 15 residues. V lost 1 base and J 5 bases, leaving 15 bases between the germline ends. Germline V gene sequence: CDR1 MNHNS, CDR2 SASEGT. The CDR3 nucleotides are TGTGCCAGCAGTGAAGTTCAGGATGCCTCGCACGAGCAGTACTTC. Its translation is CASSEVQDASHEQYF.

This CDR3 is CSVLDRGMNTEAFF. CDR3 in DNA: TGCAGCGTTCTTGACAGGGGCATGAACACTGAAGCTTTCTTT. The chain links TRBV29-1 to TRBJ1-1; 8 nucleotides match TRBD1. The CDR3 consists of 14 residues. From germline, CDR1 is SQVTM and CDR2 ANQGSEA. V lost 5 bases, J lost 0 bases, and 5 bases stayed unmatched.

This sequence joins TRBV2 and TRBJ2-3; TRBD2 matches 7 bases. V gave up 8 bases and J gave up 0 bases; unmatched junction bases: 14. Per germline, CDR1 SNHLY and CDR2 FYNNEI. There are 17 residues in the CDR3. The CDR3 DNA reads as TGTGCCAGCGTGAGGTGGCCAGCGGGGCCTAGCACAGATACGCAGTATTTT. It is translated as CASVRWPAGPSTDTQYF.

The rearrangement uses TRBV27 and TRBJ1-2, with D possibly matching TRBD1 (6 bases). Looked up from germline, CDR1 is MNHEY and CDR2 is SMNVEV (reference sequence). Trimming pared 10 bases from V and 5 bases from J, leaving 11 bases between. This CDR3 spans 11 amino acids. The CDR3 DNA reads TGTGCCACCCTTACAGGGTATGGCTACACCTTC. Its protein is CATLTGYGYTF.

V usage is TRBV9 and J usage is TRBJ1-2, with 10 nucleotides matching TRBD1. Germline V gene sequence: CDR1 SGDLS, CDR2 YYNGEE. With V trimmed by 0 bases and J by 1 base, 0 bases remained unmatched. The CDR3 has 15 amino acids. The CDR3 spells CASSVGTGGNYGYTF. In DNA form, the CDR3 reads TGTGCCAGCAGCGTAGGGACAGGGGGTAACTATGGCTACACCTTC.

The chain uses TRBV5-1 and TRBJ1-1, with D possibly being TRBD1 (5 bases). Per germline, CDR1 SGHRS and CDR2 YFSETQ. CDR3 length equals 11 residues. V was trimmed by 7 bases and J by 4 bases, leaving 8 bases between them. The CDR3: CASRGGTEAFF. In DNA form, the CDR3 reads TGCGCCAGCCGCGGGGGCACTGAAGCTTTCTTT.

CDR3 protein: CASSYGRNIQYF. Written as DNA, the CDR3 is TGTGCCAGCAGTTATGGCAGAAACATTCAGTACTTC. The chain combines TRBV6-6 with TRBJ2-4; no clear D. This CDR3 spans 12 amino acids. V lost 3 bases and J lost 6, with 6 bases in between. Germline loops: CDR1 MNHNY, CDR2 SVGAGI (reference sequence).

The rearrangement uses TRBV19 and TRBJ1-1; 8 nucleotides line up with TRBD1. This CDR3 is built from 13 residues. The V gene's germline CDR1 is LNHDA and CDR2 SQIVND (reference sequence). Germline trimming cut 7 bases from V and 1 base from J; bases unmatched to any gene: 2. CDR3 nucleotides: TGTGCCAGTATCGGACAGGGGAACACTGAAGCTTTCTTT. Its translation is CASIGQGNTEAFF.

V gene TRBV5-4 combines with J gene TRBJ2-6; 8 nucleotides agree with TRBD1. The CDR3 loop spans 19 amino acids. V lost 0 bases to trimming and J lost 2 bases; unmatched junction nucleotides: 10. CDR1 and CDR2 from the germline V gene are SGHNT and YYREEE (reference sequence). The DNA of the CDR3 is TGTGCCAGCAGCTTGGCAGCAGGGGGCGCAGGGGCTGGGGCCAACGTCCTGACTTTC. This gives the protein CASSLAAGGAGAGANVLTF.

This sequence joins TRBV4-2 and TRBJ2-1, with 13 nucleotides matching TRBD2. V lost 0 bases, J lost 4 bases, and 0 bases stayed unmatched. The CDR3 has 16 amino acids. Germline V gene lookup returns CDR1 LGHNA and CDR2 YNFKEQ. This CDR3 reads CASSQETSGGYNEQFF. The CDR3 DNA reads TGTGCCAGCAGCCAAGAGACTAGCGGGGGGTACAATGAGCAGTTCTTC.

The chain recombines TRBV4-3 with TRBJ1-3, with 9 bases lining up with TRBD1. Germline loops: CDR1 LGHNA, CDR2 YSLEER. V dropped 5 bases and J dropped 4; count of bases not matched to a gene: 9. CDR3 length: 16 amino acids. Written as DNA, the CDR3 is TGCGCCAGCAGCGGCCGGGACAGGGAGTCCGGAAACACCATATATTTT. Its translation: CASSGRDRESGNTIYF.

This clone was detected once. The V and J genes are TRBV6-5 and TRBJ1-2; no firm D call. From germline, CDR1 is MNHEY and CDR2 SVGAGI. V was clipped by 5 bases and J by 0 bases, with 13 bases between them. This CDR3 contains 15 residues. This chain's CDR3 is CASSNFLTANYGYTF. Written as DNA, the CDR3 is TGTGCCAGCAGTAACTTTTTAACAGCTAACTATGGCTACACCTTC.

The chain uses TRBV27 and TRBJ2-7; D ambiguous. The germline V gene has CDR1 MNHEY and CDR2 SMNVEV (reference sequence). With 3 bases removed from V and 2 bases from J, the gap between germline ends came to 5 bases. This CDR3 contains 12 residues. CDR3 in DNA: TGTGCCAGCAGTTTGGGCGCCTACGAGCAGTACTTC. Amino acids: CASSLGAYEQYF.

The V and J genes are TRBV4-3 and TRBJ2-7; the match to TRBD1 covers 10 bases. Germline loops: CDR1 LGHNA, CDR2 YSLEER. The CDR3 has 15 residues. V lost 4 bases and J lost 3; bases outside the gene matches: 6. DNA for the CDR3: TGCGCCAGCAGCCCGAAGGGACAGGGGAACTACGAGCAGTACTTC. Translated: CASSPKGQGNYEQYF.

V gene TRBV7-2 combines with J gene TRBJ1-2; TRBD1 might be the D (5 bases). V was trimmed by 4 bases and J by 6 bases, leaving 18 bases between them. From germline, CDR1 is SGHTA and CDR2 FQGNSA. The CDR3 is 15 amino acids. The CDR3 DNA sequence: TGTGCCAGCAGCTCCCTCGCAGGCAGGGCCGATGGCTACACCTTC. Protein product: CASSSLAGRADGYTF.

This chain connects TRBV14 to TRBJ2-2, with D possibly matching TRBD2 (6 bases). With 1 base removed from V and 0 bases from J, the gap between germline ends came to 12 bases. The germline V gene encodes CDR1 SGHDN and CDR2 FVKESK. CDR3 size: 17 residues. The CDR3 loop reads CASSQVLRGSNTGELFF. The DNA of the CDR3 is TGTGCCAGCAGCCAAGTTCTGCGGGGCTCGAACACCGGGGAGCTGTTTTTT. Full variable domain (remainder filled in from reference TRBV14 and TRBJ2-2): EAGVTQFPSHSVIEKGQTVTLRCDPISGHDNLYWYRRVMGKEIKFLLHFVKESKQDESGMPNNRFLAERTGGTYSTLKVQPAELEDSGVYFCASSQVLRGSNTGELFFGEGSRLTVL.

Only a few counts were recorded for this clone. The chain uses TRBV30 and TRBJ1-1, with 7 nucleotides matching TRBD1. Germline V gives CDR1 GTSNPN, CDR2 SVGIG (reference sequence). Trimming took 2 bases from V and 6 from J; bases not matched to a gene: 6. The CDR3 runs 13 residues. CDR3: CAWSISQGAEAFF. The DNA of the CDR3 is TGTGCCTGGAGTATTTCGCAGGGGGCTGAAGCTTTCTTT.

The rearrangement links TRBV6-4 to TRBJ1-5; D remains unclear. This CDR3 is built from 15 residues. Trimming cost V 6 bases and J 0 bases, with 12 bases left between them. Germline lookup yields CDR1 MRHNA and CDR2 SNTAGT. CDR3 sequence reads: CASSIRHDSNQPQHF. For the CDR3, the DNA is TGTGCCAGCAGCATTAGACATGATAGCAATCAGCCCCAGCATTTT.

Only one count was recorded for this clone. This chain uses TRBV5-1 with TRBJ1-5; 11 nucleotides line up with TRBD1. V dropped 5 bases and J dropped 5; count of bases not matched to a gene: 6. CDR3 length: 15 amino acids. CDR1 is SGHRS, CDR2 YFSETQ, per germline. CDR3 residues: CASRSGTGGYQPQHF. For the CDR3, the DNA is TGCGCCAGCAGATCCGGGACAGGGGGATATCAGCCCCAGCATTTT.

V and J are TRBV7-8 and TRBJ1-3, with TRBD1 matching over 10 bases. The CDR3 sequence is 18 residues long. Germline V lookup: CDR1 SGHVS, CDR2 FQNEAQ. Trimming removed 5 bases from V and 3 bases from J; junction bases left unmatched: 13. The CDR3 loop reads CASSPPGQGSLGGNTIYF. The CDR3 bases are TGTGCCAGCAGCCCTCCGGGACAGGGGAGTCTAGGTGGAAACACCATATATTTT.

The V call is TRBV6-1, the J call TRBJ2-7, with TRBD1 as a possible D gene (5 bases). The CDR3 sequence is 17 residues long. Trimming left V 3 bases short and J 3 bases short, with 21 bases between. Germline CDR1 MNHNS, CDR2 SASEGT. In nucleotides, the CDR3 is TGTGCCAGCAGTGACGATAGGAGAACAGGACCCTTCTACGAGCAGTACTTC. Its protein product is CASSDDRRTGPFYEQYF.

Only one count was recorded for this clone. The rearrangement links TRBV11-3 to TRBJ1-2, with 10 bases fitting TRBD1. Germline loops: CDR1 SGHNT, CDR2 YENEEA. The V segment lost 5 bases and the J segment 4 bases; nucleotides outside the gene matches: 4. This CDR3 has 14 residues. CDR3 protein: CASSGTGVLYGYTF. DNA of the CDR3: TGTGCCAGCAGCGGGACAGGGGTGCTCTATGGCTACACCTTC.

The V gene is TRBV5-6, the J gene TRBJ1-2; 12 bases line up with TRBD1. CDR3 size: 15 residues. Germline V gene data show CDR1 as SGHDT and CDR2 as YYEEEE. With 4 bases clipped from V and 8 bases from J, the junction kept 9 bases outside the gene matches. CDR3 amino acids: CASSPGTGGARGYTF. For the CDR3, the DNA is TGTGCCAGCAGCCCCGGGACAGGGGGCGCGAGGGGCTACACCTTC.

This rearrangement joins TRBV7-6 to TRBJ1-3; D uncertain. V lost 5 bases, J lost 1 base, and 15 bases lay in between. Germline V CDR1 and CDR2: SGHVS, FNYEAQ. The CDR3 sequence is 16 residues long. The CDR3 protein is CASSPAIGVSGNTIYF. The CDR3, as DNA: TGTGCCAGCAGCCCTGCGATCGGGGTATCTGGAAACACCATATATTTT.

This clone was observed a handful of times. The chain carries TRBV6-1 and TRBJ1-1; the match to TRBD1 covers 7 bases. J gave up 7 bases and V 4 bases, and 6 bases lay outside the gene matches. Germline V lookup: CDR1 MNHNS, CDR2 SASEGT. The CDR3 is made up of 13 amino acids. In nucleotides, the CDR3 is TGTGCCAGCAGTGGTAGGCAGGGGGGTGAAGCTTTCTTT. Translated, it gives CASSGRQGGEAFF.

The genes are TRBV19 and TRBJ1-4; TRBD1 aligns across 7 bases. The germline gives CDR1 LNHDA, CDR2 SQIVND (reference sequence). The J segment lost 0 bases and the V segment lost 5 bases, leaving 6 bases of the junction unmatched. CDR3 size: 16 residues. The CDR3 here is CASSPLDRATNEKLFF. For the CDR3, the DNA is TGTGCCAGTAGTCCTTTAGACAGGGCAACTAATGAAAAACTGTTTTTT.